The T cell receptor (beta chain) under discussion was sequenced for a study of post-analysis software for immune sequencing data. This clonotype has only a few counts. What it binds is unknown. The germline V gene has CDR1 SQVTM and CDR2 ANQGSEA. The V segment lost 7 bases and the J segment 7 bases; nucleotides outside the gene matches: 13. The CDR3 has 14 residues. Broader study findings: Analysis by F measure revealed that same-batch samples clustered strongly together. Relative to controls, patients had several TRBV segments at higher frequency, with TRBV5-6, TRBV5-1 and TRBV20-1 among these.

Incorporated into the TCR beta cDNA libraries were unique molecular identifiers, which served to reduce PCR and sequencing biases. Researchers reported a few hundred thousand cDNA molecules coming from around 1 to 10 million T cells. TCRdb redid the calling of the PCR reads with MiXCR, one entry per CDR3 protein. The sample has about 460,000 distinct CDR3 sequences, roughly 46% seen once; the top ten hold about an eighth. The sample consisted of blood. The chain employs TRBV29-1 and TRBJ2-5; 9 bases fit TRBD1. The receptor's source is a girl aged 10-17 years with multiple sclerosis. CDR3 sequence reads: CSAQGQGIPGTQYF. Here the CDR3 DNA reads TGCAGCGCTCAGGGACAGGGTATACCCGGGACCCAGTACTTC.